This T cell receptor beta chain came from a study of T cells in Graves' hyperthyroidism and ophthalmopathy. It was uncontrolled infection, other autoimmune disease, pregnancy or lactation that excluded patients. RNA transcripts served as the template for amplifying TCR beta CDR3 regions. An initial round of RT-PCR targeting the TCR CDR3 relied on the HTBI primer set. One entry per CDR3 protein results from TCRdb running MiXCR on the multiplex PCR reads. Here the sample spans 500,000 to 750,000 distinct CDR3 sequences, 12% to 15% being singletons. Germline lookup yields CDR1 SGHDT and CDR2 YYEEEE. The CDR3 length is 12 residues. About this clonotype: Germline and junction disagree at one end, which may indicate a read error.

V and J are TRBV5-6 and TRBJ2-2; D unclear. Sequenced input: blood. The receptor was isolated from a woman aged 18-35 years with Graves' ophthalmopathy. The CDR3 spells CASRLAAGELFF. The DNA of the CDR3 is TGTGCCAGCAGATTGGCAGCCGGGGAGCTGTTTTTT.